These T cell receptor beta chains were read from a single sample in a study of cytomegalovirus exposure and HLA in healthy donors. Repertoires were generated with immunoSEQ multiplex PCR, while TCRdb's copy carries only in-frame clones and drops some. The profile covers a few hundred thousand clones, with roughly 90% appearing a single time and about 0.36% taken by the ten largest. Sequenced: PBMCs. These receptors all stem from a woman aged 18-30 years in good health and CMV-seronegative. Each CDR3 is given with its conserved first and last residue. D genes are given only for firm matches. Rows may omit the clone size; those that give it use once, few, many or a size class.

j_call | d_call | clone_size | v_call | cdr3_aa | cdr3_nt
TRBJ2-7 | . | once | TRBV30 | CAWSVLPGSYEQYF | TGTGCCTGGAGTGTACTCCCCGGGAGCTACGAGCAGTACTTC
TRBJ2-5 | TRBD2 | . | TRBV7-3 | CASSLMGTSGEETQYF | TGTGCCAGCAGCTTAATGGGGACTAGCGGGGAAGAGACCCAGTACTTC
TRBJ2-2 | . | once | TRBV11-2 | CASGPPDRANTGELFF | TGTGCCAGCGGCCCCCCCGACAGAGCGAACACCGGGGAGCTGTTTTTT
TRBJ2-1 | TRBD2 | . | TRBV9 | CASGGVNNEQFF | TGTGCCAGCGGGGGGGTCAACAATGAGCAGTTCTTC
TRBJ2-7 | TRBD2 | . | TRBV4-3 | CASSQDTSGPYEQYF | TGCGCCAGCAGCCAAGATACTAGCGGTCCCTACGAGCAGTACTTC
TRBJ2-6 | . | once | TRBV4-2 | CASSQDPVGANVLTF | TGTGCCAGCAGCCAAGACCCCGTTGGGGCCAACGTCCTGACTTTC
TRBJ2-1 | TRBD1 | once | TRBV11-2 | CASSAGTGGSSYNEQFF | TGTGCCAGCAGCGCAGGGACAGGGGGGAGCTCCTACAATGAGCAGTTCTTC
TRBJ1-2 | . | . | TRBV27 | CAVGQPGLIGYTF | TGTGCCGTTGGTCAACCCGGGTTGATAGGCTACACCTTC
TRBJ2-1 | . | . | TRBV18 | CASSFPGDNEQFF | TGTGCCAGCTCATTTCCGGGGGACAATGAGCAGTTCTTC
TRBJ1-4 | . | . | TRBV7-8 | CASSPMDNSNEKLFF | TGTGCCAGCAGCCCCATGGACAACTCTAATGAAAAACTGTTTTTT
TRBJ2-7 | . | . | TRBV4-2 | CASSQDTGRSYEQYF | TGTGCCAGCAGCCAGGATACCGGGAGATCCTACGAGCAGTACTTC
TRBJ2-1 | . | . | TRBV11-2 | CASSSVRGPRNEQFF | TGTGCCAGCAGCTCCGTCAGGGGACCTAGGAATGAGCAGTTCTTC
TRBJ2-1 | . | once | TRBV7-3 | CASSLTATYNEQFF | TGTGCCAGCAGCTTAACAGCCACGTACAATGAGCAGTTCTTC
TRBJ1-1 | . | . | TRBV27 | CASSRAGTEAFF | TGTGCCAGCAGTCGGGCGGGCACTGAAGCTTTCTTT